What follows is one TCR beta chain and its context. The data originate from a study of cytomegalovirus exposure and HLA in healthy donors. Libraries were prepared by immunoSEQ multiplex PCR; TCRdb keeps only in-frame clonotypes and omits some of them. The sample has about 180,000 clones, 85% seen once. The V end was cut by 2 bases, the J end by 7 bases, with 9 bases between. Germline V gene lookup returns CDR1 SGHDT and CDR2 YYEEEE. This CDR3 is 12 amino acids long. The clonotype was recovered from a man between 18 and 35 years old in good health and CMV-seropositive. Sequencing was done on a sample of PBMCs. The chain employs TRBV5-6 and TRBJ1-1; D remains ambiguous. The chain's CDR3 is CASSLARSEAFF. In DNA form, the CDR3 reads TGTGCCAGCAGCTTAGCTCGAAGTGAAGCTTTCTTT.